Listed here are 17 T cell receptor beta chains from one sample, sequenced in a study of PD-1 blockade in classical Hodgkin lymphoma. The patients all showed relapse after autologous stem cell transplantation, while their brentuximab vedotin exposure varied. The data were produced by immunoSEQ multiplex PCR, yet TCRdb's version contains in-frame clones alone and is incomplete. The sample lists just over 60,000 clones, approximately 88% seen once, with approximately 12% in the top ten. The sequenced sample was peripheral blood mononuclear cells (PBMCs), obtained at baseline. Receptors originate from a human donor with classical Hodgkin lymphoma.

The V gene is TRBV29-1, the J gene TRBJ1-2; 9 nucleotides agree with TRBD1. There are 13 residues in the CDR3. Germline V gene data show CDR1 as SQVTM and CDR2 as ANQGSEA. With V trimmed by 4 bases and J by 8 bases, 8 bases remained unmatched. The CDR3 coding sequence is TGCAGCGTTGTATTGGGACAGGGAGGGGGCTACACCTTC. Protein: CSVVLGQGGGYTF.

The chain has TRBV6-6 and TRBJ2-7; D perhaps matches TRBD1 (6 bases). Trimming cost V 5 bases and J 5 bases, with 22 bases left between them. CDR3 length equals 16 residues. Germline values: CDR1 MNHNY, CDR2 SVGAGI (reference sequence). The DNA of the CDR3 is TGTGCCAGCAGTGGCGGACAGTCCACCCTCTTGAACGAGCAGTACTTC. Translating gives CASSGGQSTLLNEQYF.

The genes are TRBV4-3 and TRBJ1-1; 8 positions match TRBD1. CDR3 length equals 14 residues. Germline CDR1 is LGHNA and CDR2 is YSLEER. With V trimmed by 8 bases and J by 4 bases, 9 bases remained unmatched. The CDR3 DNA reads TGCGCCAGCGGATCGACAGGGGTGCGCACTGAAGCTTTCTTT. The encoded protein is CASGSTGVRTEAFF.

The V and J genes are TRBV18 and TRBJ2-7; tentative D call: TRBD1 (6 bases). CDR1 and CDR2 from the germline V gene are KGHSH and LQKENI. Trimming cost V 6 bases and J 11 bases, with 20 bases left between them. The CDR3 sequence is 13 residues long. CDR3 nucleotides: TGTGCCAGCTCGGTTTCGGACGGTGAGGGGGAGTACTTC. As protein: CASSVSDGEGEYF.

This clone appeared a single time. The rearrangement links TRBV6-1 to TRBJ2-1; D is ambiguous. V shed 5 bases and J shed 4 bases, with 0 bases lying between them. This CDR3 contains 10 residues. Germline lookup yields CDR1 MNHNS and CDR2 SASEGT. CDR3 DNA: TGTGCCAGCAGTTACAATGAGCAGTTCTTC. Encoded protein: CASSYNEQFF.

The chain couples TRBV6-1 to TRBJ1-2; possible D gene TRBD1, 6 bases. V was pared by 6 bases and J by 4 bases, with 9 bases between. The germline V gene encodes CDR1 MNHNS and CDR2 SASEGT. The CDR3 has 12 residues. The CDR3 region is CASSWTAYGYTF. Written as DNA, the CDR3 is TGTGCCAGCAGCTGGACAGCCTATGGCTACACCTTC.

This clone has just a few counts. The rearrangement joins TRBV6-6 to TRBJ1-3; D is undetermined. Germline values: CDR1 MNHNY, CDR2 SVGAGI (reference sequence). This CDR3 region has 10 residues. V dropped 10 bases and J dropped 3 bases, with 4 bases sitting between them. CDR3 residues: CAIGGNTIYF. For the CDR3, the DNA is TGTGCCATAGGTGGAAACACCATATATTTT.

The chain employs TRBV7-2 and TRBJ1-2; 7 nucleotides match TRBD1. Germline V gene data show CDR1 as SGHTA and CDR2 as FQGNSA. V lost 6 bases to trimming and J lost 8 bases; unmatched junction nucleotides: 3. This CDR3 contains 11 residues. The DNA of the CDR3 is TGTGCCAGCAGGACAGGGAGGGGCTACACCTTC. This encodes CASRTGRGYTF.

V usage is TRBV7-2 and J usage is TRBJ1-4; the D gene is possibly TRBD1 (6 bases). The CDR3 consists of 15 residues. CDR1 is SGHTA and CDR2 is FQGNSA in the germline V gene. V lost 5 bases and J 8 bases, leaving 18 bases between the germline ends. This CDR3 is CASSPMGGQGEKLFF. As DNA, the CDR3 is TGTGCCAGCAGCCCCATGGGGGGGCAAGGGGAAAAACTGTTTTTT.

The chain links TRBV7-8 to TRBJ2-7; D gene ambiguous. CDR1 SGHVS and CDR2 FQNEAQ come from the germline V gene. The V gene lost 6 bases and the J gene lost 0 bases, with 9 bases spanning the gap. This CDR3 is built from 13 residues. CDR3 sequence (DNA): TGTGCCAGCAGATCCCAGGTCTCCTACGAGCAGTACTTC. It yields the protein CASRSQVSYEQYF.

This clone was seen only a few times. V is TRBV2 and J is TRBJ1-6; D not resolved. Germline V gene data show CDR1 as SNHLY and CDR2 as FYNNEI. The CDR3 loop spans 15 amino acids. The V end lost 1 base, the J end lost 7 bases, and 11 bases lay between the germline ends. CDR3 sequence reads: CASSEGSNRNSPLHF. CDR3 nucleotide sequence: TGTGCCAGCAGTGAAGGATCCAATCGGAATTCACCCCTCCACTTT. The entire variable domain, with the rest obtained from reference TRBV2 and TRBJ1-6, is as follows: EPEVTQTPSHQVTQMGQEVILRCVPISNHLYFYWYRQILGQKVEFLVSFYNNEISEKSEIFDDQFSVERPDGSNFTLKIRSTKLEDSAMYFCASSEGSNRNSPLHFGNGTRLTVT.

The V and J genes are TRBV4-2 and TRBJ1-2; D may be TRBD1 (5 bases). Per germline, CDR1 LGHNA and CDR2 YNFKEQ. Deletions cut 5 bases from V and 6 bases from J, with 22 bases between. This CDR3 is 16 amino acids long. The CDR3 sequence is CASSLEVFGRANGYTF. CDR3 nucleotides: TGTGCCAGCAGCTTGGAAGTATTCGGCAGGGCCAATGGCTACACCTTC.

The chain couples TRBV6-1 to TRBJ2-1, with D tentatively TRBD1 or TRBD2 (5 bases each). V dropped 5 bases and J dropped 5 bases, with 10 bases sitting between them. The germline V gene has CDR1 MNHNS and CDR2 SASEGT. The CDR3 spans 13 residues. DNA of the CDR3: TGTGCCAGCAGTTTGGGGGACCACAATGAGCAGTTCTTC. This translates into CASSLGDHNEQFF.

In this sample, this clone turned up once. The V gene is TRBV27, the J gene TRBJ2-7; the D gene is possibly TRBD1 (6 bases). V lost 8 bases to trimming and J lost 1 base, with 12 bases between them. The CDR3 is 13 residues long. Germline CDR1 reads MNHEY; CDR2 reads SMNVEV (reference sequence). The DNA for the CDR3 is TGTGCCAGCGCCAAGACAGGATCCTACGAGCAGTACTTC. It specifies CASAKTGSYEQYF.

The J gene is TRBJ2-6, the V gene TRBV12-5, with D maybe TRBD1 (6 bases). V was trimmed by 0 bases and J by 2 bases, leaving 11 bases between them. CDR1 and CDR2 from the germline V gene are LGHNT and FRNRAP. The CDR3 extends over 17 amino acids. The CDR3 DNA sequence: TGTGCTAGTGGTTTGGTCACAAGGACAGCTGGGGCCAACGTCCTGACTTTC. Amino acids: CASGLVTRTAGANVLTF.

The chain couples TRBV27 to TRBJ2-3; D ambiguous. The CDR3 has 14 amino acids. Per germline, CDR1 MNHEY and CDR2 SMNVEV (reference sequence). Trimming shortened V by 2 bases and J by 0 bases, and 6 bases separated the two germline ends. The CDR3 DNA is TGTGCCAGCAGTTTAACGGGTAGCACAGATACGCAGTATTTT. It translates to CASSLTGSTDTQYF.

The genes are TRBV5-1 and TRBJ1-2; 9 bases are a match to TRBD1. The CDR3 contains 15 residues. V shed 0 bases, J shed 7 bases, and the junction held 7 bases outside the gene matches. Germline V CDR1 and CDR2: SGHRS, YFSETQ. The CDR3 nucleotides read TGCGCCAGCAGCTTGGACGGGACAGGGCCCCTTGGCTACACCTTC. Its protein product is CASSLDGTGPLGYTF.